This T cell receptor beta chain was identified during a study of blood T cell repertoires in COVID-19. The overall study: Researchers got acute and convalescent COVID-19 samples from the United States, Italy and Spain. The analysed material was cDNA or gDNA that came from T cells, B-cell-depleted T cells, or PBMCs.

Original methodology: Quantification of nucleated cells was approximated via reference gene primer amplification. Sequencing was performed with immunoSEQ multiplex PCR; in TCRdb, only in-frame clones are kept and a portion is missing. V and J calls and clone size follow that table, whereas D and trimming were derived from the DNA. This table has a few hundred thousand clones, roughly 80% appearing once. The ends were cut back, 0 bases at V and 4 bases at J, with 4 bases in the middle. Germline V gives CDR1 SGHRS, CDR2 YFSETQ. This CDR3 comprises 13 residues. V is TRBV5-1 and J is TRBJ2-2; D is unresolved. The TCR sequence derives from a human donor with acute or convalescent COVID-19. The donor label of this sample is uncertain. Sequenced sample: peripheral blood. The CDR3 region is CASSLVFTGELFF. Written as DNA, the CDR3 is TGCGCCAGCAGCTTGGTCTTCACCGGGGAGCTGTTTTTT.